This T cell receptor (beta chain) comes out of a study of spatial heterogeneity in lung cancer. This clonotype was seen at least ten times. V lost 5 bases, J lost 3 bases, and 15 bases stayed unmatched. The length of the CDR3 is 19 residues. CDR1 is LNHDA, CDR2 SQIVND, per germline (reference sequence). Time point given: sample taken at primary tumor resection. TCRdb recomputed calls from the 5' RACE reads with MiXCR, one row per CDR3 protein. The sample yields some 100,000 distinct CDR3 sequences, 10% to 15% seen once. This receptor was obtained from a male donor with early-stage non-small cell lung cancer. This sequence joins TRBV19 and TRBJ2-2; TRBD2 agrees at 10 bases. Sequencing used PBMCs, obtained at surgery. CDR3 in DNA: TGTGCCAGTAGTGTCCTGGTGGAAGCGGGAGGGCCTCACACCGGGGAGCTGTTTTTT. As protein: CASSVLVEAGGPHTGELFF. The full variable domain, in which reference TRBV19 and TRBJ2-2 provide the parts outside the CDR3, is DGGITQSPKYLFRKEGQNVTLSCEQNLNHDAMYWYRQDPGQGLRLIYYSQIVNDFQKGDIAEGYSVSREKKESFPLTVTSAQKNPTAFYLCASSVLVEAGGPHTGELFFGEGSRLTVL.